This T cell receptor (beta chain) was retrieved from a study of Graves' ophthalmopathy and Graves' hyperthyroidism. General study findings and limits: A majority of expanded thyroid clonotypes exceeding 0.001 frequency were likewise present in blood. For predicting ophthalmopathy progression, the model had 70.59% sensitivity and approximately 72% specificity.

From RNA, the CDR3 regions of TCR beta chains were amplified and sequenced. Amplification began with first-round RT-PCR using HTBI primers, then second-round multiplex PCR was performed. TCRdb redid the calling of the multiplex PCR reads with MiXCR, one entry per CDR3 protein. This repertoire shows over a million distinct CDR3 sequences, about 36% found once; its top ten account for around 10%. Trimming cost V 5 bases and J 7 bases, with 18 bases left between them. This CDR3 contains 15 residues. As to this clonotype: What it binds is unknown. This sequence may be a read error, since a much larger clone differs from it by one base.

Included hyperthyroidism patients were aged 18 to 65 and newly diagnosed (under 2 months' duration). Clinical symptoms and serum thyroxine were used for diagnosis; TRAb, thyroid ultrasound and orbital computed tomography were also relied on. The chain links TRBV12-3 or TRBV12-4 to TRBJ1-5, with D possibly matching TRBD1 (6 bases). The receptor comes from an adult man with Graves' hyperthyroidism. The sample consisted of peripheral blood or thyroid tissue (not recorded which). CDR3 protein: CASSRTESLGQPQHF. CDR3 nucleotides: TGTGCCAGCAGTAGGACAGAGAGTCTGGGCCAGCCCCAGCATTTT.